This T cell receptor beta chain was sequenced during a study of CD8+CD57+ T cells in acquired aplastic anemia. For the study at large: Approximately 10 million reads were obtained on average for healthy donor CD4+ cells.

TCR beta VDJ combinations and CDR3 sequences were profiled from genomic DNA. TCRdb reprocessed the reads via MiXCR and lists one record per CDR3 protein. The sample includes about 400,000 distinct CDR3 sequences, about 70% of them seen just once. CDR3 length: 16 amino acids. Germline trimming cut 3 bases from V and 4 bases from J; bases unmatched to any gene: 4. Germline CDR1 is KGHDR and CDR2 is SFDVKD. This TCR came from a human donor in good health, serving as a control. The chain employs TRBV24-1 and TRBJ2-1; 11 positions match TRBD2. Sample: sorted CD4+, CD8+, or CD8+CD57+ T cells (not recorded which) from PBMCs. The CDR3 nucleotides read TGTGCCACCAGTGATGGGACTAGCGGCCCTTACAATGAGCAGTTCTTC. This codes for CATSDGTSGPYNEQFF.